Below are 20 T cell receptor beta chains sequenced from a single sample in a study of cytomegalovirus exposure and HLA in healthy donors. Primers: 60 Vbeta forward and 13 Jbeta reverse. Using immunoSEQ multiplex PCR, the repertoire was profiled, and TCRdb retains in-frame clones only, with some absent. The sample lists about 150,000 clones, around 79% seen once, with 1.7% in the top ten. Specimen: PBMCs. These TCRs come from a woman aged 25-40 years in good health and CMV-seronegative.

For the CDR3, the DNA is TGTGCCTGGGATTTCGGACAGGGGGCGGGAGACACAGATACGCAGTATTTT. Its translation is CAWDFGQGAGDTDTQYF. The rearrangement joins TRBV30 to TRBJ2-3; 11 positions agree with TRBD1. V lost 5 bases and J lost 2; bases outside the gene matches: 12. The germline V gene has CDR1 GTSNPN and CDR2 SVGIG (reference sequence). The CDR3 sequence is 17 residues long.

This rearrangement joins TRBV18 to TRBJ2-3, with 8 positions matching TRBD1. This CDR3 comprises 18 residues. Germline CDR1 is KGHSH and CDR2 is LQKENI. V lost 4 bases to trimming and J lost 2 bases; unmatched junction nucleotides: 14. CDR3 amino acids: CASSLIYSGTGTTDTQYF. CDR3 bases: TGTGCCAGCTCACTCATCTACTCCGGGACAGGTACCACAGATACGCAGTATTTT.

The rearrangement joins TRBV6-5 to TRBJ2-2, with D uncertain. This CDR3 spans 12 amino acids. V lost 0 bases and J lost 8, with 4 bases in between. CDR1 MNHEY and CDR2 SVGAGI come from the germline V gene. The CDR3 sequence is CASSYSAGELFF. DNA of the CDR3: TGTGCCAGCAGTTACTCGGCTGGGGAGCTGTTTTTT.

This clone was recorded only once. J is TRBJ2-7 and V is TRBV2, with a tentative D call TRBD1 (6 bases). Germline V lookup: CDR1 SNHLY, CDR2 FYNNEI. Between the trimmed V and J ends, which lost 6 bases and 3 bases, there was a span of 15 bases. CDR3 length equals 14 residues. In nucleotides, the CDR3 is TGTGCCAGCAGGGAACAGGGTCCAGGCTACGAGCAGTACTTC. This sequence encodes CASREQGPGYEQYF.

The rearrangement joins TRBV10-3 to TRBJ1-1; 8 bases match TRBD1. Trimming removed 10 bases from V and 1 base from J; junction bases left unmatched: 8. This CDR3 comprises 14 residues. Germline V gene sequence: CDR1 ENHRY, CDR2 SYGVKD. CDR3 sequence (DNA): TGTGCCACCTCCGGGACAGGCCGGAACACTGAAGCTTTCTTT. Amino acids: CATSGTGRNTEAFF.

The gene calls are TRBV9 and TRBJ2-6; possibly TRBD2 for D (6 bases). Trimming removed 4 bases at V and 3 bases at J, with 14 bases between. Germline V CDR1 and CDR2: SGDLS, YYNGEE. The CDR3 is 16 residues long. The CDR3 bases are TGTGCCAGCAGCCCGCCTGGGGGGAGTGGGGCCAACGTCCTGACTTTC. Its protein is CASSPPGGSGANVLTF.

This clone was seen just once. The chain couples TRBV27 to TRBJ1-1, with D possibly matching TRBD1 (6 bases). Germline V gives CDR1 MNHEY, CDR2 SMNVEV (reference sequence). CDR3 length equals 15 residues. Deletions cut 2 bases from V and 3 bases from J, with 13 bases between. This chain's CDR3 is CASSLRGGVYTEAFF. The CDR3 DNA follows: TGTGCCAGCAGTTTAAGAGGGGGTGTGTACACTGAAGCTTTCTTT.

Written as DNA, the CDR3 is TGTGCCGCCGGGGGTGGGAGTGGTGGGGCCAACGTCCTGACTTTC. Its translation: CAAGGGSGGANVLTF. The V gene is TRBV2, the J gene TRBJ2-6; the D gene is possibly TRBD2 (6 bases). Trimming took off 11 bases at V and 3 bases at J, with 17 bases between the two ends. Germline-derived CDR1 and CDR2 are SNHLY and FYNNEI. The CDR3 sequence is 15 residues long.

The chain carries TRBV7-3 and TRBJ2-1; 14 positions match TRBD2. This CDR3 comprises 17 residues. Germline V gives CDR1 SGHTA, CDR2 FQGTGA. V trimming: 4 bases; J trimming: 7 bases; junction bases outside the gene matches: 9. CDR3 amino acids: CASSSGLAGATLNEQFF. The CDR3 coding sequence is TGTGCCAGCAGCTCGGGACTAGCGGGGGCTACCCTAAATGAGCAGTTCTTC.

This clone has only a few counts. The V and J genes are TRBV29-1 and TRBJ2-1; 7 bases map to TRBD1. Germline values: CDR1 SQVTM, CDR2 ANQGSEA. The V and J ends lost 6 bases and 7 bases, in that order; junction bases with no gene match: 6. The CDR3 is 12 residues long. This chain's CDR3 is CSVRQGSNEQFF. CDR3 sequence (DNA): TGCAGCGTCCGACAGGGTTCAAATGAGCAGTTCTTC.

This chain joins TRBV5-6 and TRBJ2-3, with 7 positions matching TRBD1. The J segment lost 4 bases and the V segment lost 2 bases, leaving 7 bases of the junction unmatched. This CDR3 region has 15 residues. CDR1 SGHDT and CDR2 YYEEEE come from the germline V gene. CDR3 sequence: CASSLSDRDPDTQYF. DNA for the CDR3: TGTGCCAGCAGCTTATCCGACAGGGACCCAGATACGCAGTATTTT.

J is TRBJ2-3 and V is TRBV6-1; TRBD1 agrees at 8 bases. The CDR3 length is 14 residues. Trimming at V came to 7 bases and at J to 2 bases, leaving 5 bases not matched to a gene. Germline CDR1 is MNHNS and CDR2 is SASEGT. The CDR3 spells CASIQGATTDTQYF. CDR3 nucleotides: TGTGCCAGCATTCAGGGGGCTACCACAGATACGCAGTATTTT.

DNA for the CDR3: TGTGCCAGCAGTCTCGGACTAGCGGGTTATACGCAGTATTTT. Its protein is CASSLGLAGYTQYF. This chain links TRBV7-2 with TRBJ2-3, with 11 bases fitting TRBD2. The germline V gene encodes CDR1 SGHTA and CDR2 FQGNSA. V lost 6 bases and J lost 7; bases outside the gene matches: 6. This CDR3 has 14 residues.

V is TRBV18 and J is TRBJ2-5; D is unclear. Germline V gene lookup returns CDR1 KGHSH and CDR2 LQKENI. The CDR3 consists of 13 residues. The V gene lost 3 bases and the J gene lost 1 base, with 6 bases spanning the gap. This CDR3 reads CASSPMRQETQYF. In DNA form, the CDR3 reads TGTGCCAGCTCACCCATGCGCCAAGAGACCCAGTACTTC.

The chain carries TRBV9 and TRBJ1-2; maybe TRBD1 (5 bases). This CDR3 has 13 residues. Germline V gene data show CDR1 as SGDLS and CDR2 as YYNGEE. V was shortened by 3 bases and J by 8 bases, with 14 bases between the two germline ends. The CDR3 region has the DNA TGTGCCAGCAGCGGGGGAACAGGATTCGGCTACACCTTC. It specifies CASSGGTGFGYTF.

V usage is TRBV7-9 and J usage is TRBJ1-2; 8 bases match TRBD1. The V gene end was trimmed by 0 bases and the J gene end by 4 bases; junction bases not matched to a gene: 7. This CDR3 has 16 amino acids. Germline lookup yields CDR1 SEHNR and CDR2 FQNEAQ (reference sequence). In nucleotides, the CDR3 is TGTGCCAGCAGCTTAGCAGCAGGGGGCAAGATCTATGGCTACACCTTC. Its protein is CASSLAAGGKIYGYTF.

CDR3 DNA sequence: TGTGCCAGCAGCAAAGTAAAACACGAAAATGAAGAGACCCAGTACTTC. Translated: CASSKVKHENEETQYF. J is TRBJ2-5 and V is TRBV21-1; the table's D call TRBD1 went unverified against the DNA. TRBV21-1 is reported as a pseudogene. There are 16 residues in the CDR3.

The chain joins TRBV10-2 to TRBJ1-2; D might be TRBD1 (5 bases). The germline V gene has CDR1 WSHSY and CDR2 SAAADI. Trimming left V 3 bases short and J 5 bases short, with 13 bases between. The CDR3 has 14 amino acids. DNA of the CDR3: TGCGCCAGCAGTGATAGGGGCAGGGTGTATGGCTACACCTTC. The encoded protein is CASSDRGRVYGYTF.

This sequence joins TRBV2 and TRBJ1-5; 8 nucleotides match TRBD1. There are 14 residues in the CDR3. The V gene end was trimmed by 6 bases and the J gene end by 7 bases; junction bases not matched to a gene: 8. Germline-derived CDR1 and CDR2 are SNHLY and FYNNEI. The CDR3 sequence: CASSSSGGLQPQHF. The CDR3 coding sequence is TGTGCCAGCAGCTCCTCAGGGGGCTTGCAGCCCCAGCATTTT.

The V call is TRBV7-9, the J call TRBJ1-3, with D possibly TRBD1 on 6 matching bases. The CDR3 spans 14 residues. The V gene's germline CDR1 is SEHNR and CDR2 FQNEAQ (reference sequence). V shed 4 bases and J shed 2 bases, with 9 bases lying between them. The CDR3 is CASSSQGPGNTIYF. The CDR3 DNA follows: TGTGCCAGCAGCTCTCAGGGGCCTGGAAACACCATATATTTT.